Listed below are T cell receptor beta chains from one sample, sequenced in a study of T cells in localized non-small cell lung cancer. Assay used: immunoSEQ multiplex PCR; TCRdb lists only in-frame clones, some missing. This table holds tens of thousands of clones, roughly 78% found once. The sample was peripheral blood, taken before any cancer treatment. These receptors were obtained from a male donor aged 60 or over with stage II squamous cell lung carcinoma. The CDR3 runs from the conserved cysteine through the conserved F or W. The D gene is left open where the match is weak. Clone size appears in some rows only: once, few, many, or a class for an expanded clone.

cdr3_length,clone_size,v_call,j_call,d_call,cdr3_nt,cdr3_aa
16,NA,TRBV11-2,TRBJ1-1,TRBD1,TGTGCCAGCAGCTTGACAGGGGGAGGAGTGGGAACTGAAGCTTTCTTT,CASSLTGGGVGTEAFF
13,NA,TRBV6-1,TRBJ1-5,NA,TGTGCCAGCAGAGCTAATAGCAATCAGCCCCAGCATTTT,CASRANSNQPQHF
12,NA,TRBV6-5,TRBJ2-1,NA,TGTGCCACCCTGAGGGGGAGGAATGAGCAGTTCTTC,CATLRGRNEQFF
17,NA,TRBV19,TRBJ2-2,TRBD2,TGTGCCAGTAGTCGCCAGACTAGCGGGAGACCCACCGGGGAGCTGTTTTTT,CASSRQTSGRPTGELFF
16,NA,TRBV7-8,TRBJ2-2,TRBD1,TGTGCCAGCAGCTCGATCCCGGGACAGGGGAGAGGGGAGCTGTTTTTT,CASSSIPGQGRGELFF
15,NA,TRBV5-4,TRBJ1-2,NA,TGTGCCAGCAGCCCCGGCGGACAGATCGGTTATGGCTACACCTTC,CASSPGGQIGYGYTF
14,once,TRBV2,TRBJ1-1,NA,TGTGCCAGCATCCCACAGGGTCTCAACACTGAAGCTTTCTTT,CASIPQGLNTEAFF
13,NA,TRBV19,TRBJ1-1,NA,TGTGCCAGTGGTCGCTGGGGTAGGACTGAAGCTTTCTTT,CASGRWGRTEAFF
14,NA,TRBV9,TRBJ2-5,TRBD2,TGTGCCAGTGGTCCCTTCCGGGAGGGGAAGACCCAGTACTTC,CASGPFREGKTQYF
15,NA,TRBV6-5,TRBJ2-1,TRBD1,TGTGCCAGCAGTTACTCTGACAGGGGGCGGGATGAGCAGTTCTTC,CASSYSDRGRDEQFF
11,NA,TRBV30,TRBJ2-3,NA,TGTGCCTGGAGTCTCCAGATTACGCAGTATTTT,CAWSLQITQYF
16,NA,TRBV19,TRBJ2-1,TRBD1,TGTGCCAGTAGTATCTTATTACAGGGGGGCTACAATGAGCAGTTCTTC,CASSILLQGGYNEQFF
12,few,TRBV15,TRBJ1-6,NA,TGTGCCACCAGCACCCCCGACTCACCCCTCCACTTT,CATSTPDSPLHF
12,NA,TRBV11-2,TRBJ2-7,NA,TGTGCCAGCAGCTTAGATAGCTACGAGCAGTACTTC,CASSLDSYEQYF
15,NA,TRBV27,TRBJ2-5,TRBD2,TGTGCCAGCAGTTTATGGCTAGCGGGAACAGAGACCCAGTACTTC,CASSLWLAGTETQYF
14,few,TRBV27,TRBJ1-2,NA,TGTGCCAGCAGTCCCACCTGGGGACAACATGGCTACACCTTC,CASSPTWGQHGYTF
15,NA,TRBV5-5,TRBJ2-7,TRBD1,TGTGCCAGCAGCTCTGGACAGGGGGATGTACACGAGCAGTACTTC,CASSSGQGDVHEQYF
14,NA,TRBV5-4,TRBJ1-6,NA,TGTGCCAGCAGCGTAGGGGACTATAATTCACCCCTCCACTTT,CASSVGDYNSPLHF
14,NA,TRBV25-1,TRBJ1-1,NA,TGTGCCAGCAGTGAAGGGGGGGTCGACACTGAAGCTTTCTTT,CASSEGGVDTEAFF
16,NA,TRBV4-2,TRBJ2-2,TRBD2,TGTGCCAGCAGCCAACAGGGTGGGAGGGGCGCCGGGGAGCTGTTTTTT,CASSQQGGRGAGELFF
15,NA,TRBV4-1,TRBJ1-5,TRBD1,TGCGCCAGCAGCCCATCACAGGGGAACTATCAGCCCCAGCATTTT,CASSPSQGNYQPQHF